Included here is one T cell receptor beta chain sequence, with context. Its antigen is still unknown. Sequencing was performed with immunoSEQ multiplex PCR; in TCRdb, only in-frame clones are kept and a portion is missing. The repertoire has some 130,000 clones, around 84% of them found once; the top ten carry approximately 20%. Trimming pared 3 bases from V and 0 bases from J, leaving 10 bases between. Per the germline V gene, CDR1 is GTSNPN and CDR2 is SVGIG (reference sequence). The CDR3 has 14 residues. This entry comes from a study of T cell responses to AZD1222 COVID-19 vaccine. Turning to the study itself: Pooled together were second doses at about 4 or about 12 weeks.

Overall study results and limits: Baseline seropositivity characterized only a handful of AZD1222 recipients. The donors showed a predominance of white British ancestry and of females, with possible underestimation of clonal diversity. Spike-specific TCR breadth and depth were elevated following two AZD1222 doses.

The receptor comes from an adult in good health. The chain recombines TRBV30 with TRBJ2-3; TRBD2 might be the D (6 bases). Specimen: peripheral blood, collected on day 0 of AZD1222 vaccination. The CDR3 DNA reads TGTGCCTGGAGCCTTAGCGGTAGCACAGATACGCAGTATTTT. Translating gives CAWSLSGSTDTQYF.